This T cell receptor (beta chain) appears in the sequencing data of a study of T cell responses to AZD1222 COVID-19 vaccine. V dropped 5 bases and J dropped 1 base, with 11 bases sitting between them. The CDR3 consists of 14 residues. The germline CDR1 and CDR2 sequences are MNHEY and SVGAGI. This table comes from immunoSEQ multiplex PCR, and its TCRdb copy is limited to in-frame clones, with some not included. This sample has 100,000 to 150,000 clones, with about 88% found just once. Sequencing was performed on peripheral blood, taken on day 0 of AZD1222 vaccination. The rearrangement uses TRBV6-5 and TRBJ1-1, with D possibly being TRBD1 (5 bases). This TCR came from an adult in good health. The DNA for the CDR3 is TGTGCCAGCAGTCACAGGCTTTCGAACACTGAAGCTTTCTTT. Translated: CASSHRLSNTEAFF.